This TCR beta chain stems from a study of T-cell reconstitution after alpha-beta-depleted transplantation in children. The library targeted TCRbeta and was prepared with unique molecular identifiers. One entry per CDR3 protein results from TCRdb running MiXCR on the PCR reads. The sample consists of roughly 790,000 distinct CDR3 sequences, roughly 15% of them appearing once. This CDR3 spans 15 amino acids. Per the germline V gene, CDR1 is SGHRS and CDR2 is YFSETQ. Trimming took 0 bases from V and 10 from J; bases not matched to a gene: 7. The source was PBMCs, mostly from graft donor cells, collected 360 days after TCRalphabeta/CD19-depleted stem cell transplant. This chain links TRBV5-1 with TRBJ2-1; 10 bases are a match to TRBD2. This receptor was identified in a male patient younger than 18 who had a stem cell transplant for acute lymphoblastic leukemia, so the T cells may come from the graft donor. As DNA, the CDR3 is TGCGCCAGCAGCTTGGAGTCTAGCGGGAGCGACGAGCAGTTCTTC. The encoded protein is CASSLESSGSDEQFF.